Sequencing of this T cell receptor (beta chain) was carried out in a study of T cell changes during pregnancy in multiple sclerosis. V lost 4 bases and J lost 4, with 13 bases in between. CDR1 SQVTM and CDR2 ANQGSEA come from the germline V gene. There are 14 residues in the CDR3. Profiling relied on immunoSEQ multiplex PCR, and the TCRdb table lists in-frame clones only, not all of them. The table has some 41,000 clones, 91% seen once. The sample consisted of CD4+ T cells from peripheral blood mononuclear cells, taken in the third trimester of pregnancy. The V gene is TRBV29-1, the J gene TRBJ2-2; a possible D gene is TRBD2 (6 bases). The receptor was isolated from a female donor in good health, enrolled as a control in a pregnancy study. CDR3 loop: CSVVVGSPTGELFF. CDR3 DNA sequence: TGCAGCGTTGTAGTCGGGAGTCCCACCGGGGAGCTGTTTTTT.